A single sample is the source of the 7 T cell receptor beta chains below, sequenced in a study of OX40 agonist ivuxolimab in advanced cancers. Generated by immunoSEQ multiplex PCR, the TCRdb table keeps only in-frame clones and is missing some. Found here are tens of thousands of clones, roughly 87% of them singletons; the top ten hold around 0.5%. This specimen consisted of CD4+ or CD8+ T cells sorted from blood, obtained in a trial of the OX40 agonist ivuxolimab. The receptors shown here come from an adult with an advanced solid tumor such as melanoma, head and neck, liver or kidney cancer.

CDR3 amino acids: CASSFTSGRTDTQYF. CDR3 coding DNA: TGTGCCAGCAGCTTTACGAGCGGCCGCACAGATACGCAGTATTTT. The J gene is TRBJ2-3, the V gene TRBV5-6; a possible D gene is TRBD2 (5 bases). V lost 2 bases and J lost 1, with 11 bases in between. CDR3 length: 15 amino acids. Germline V gene data show CDR1 as SGHDT and CDR2 as YYEEEE.

This clone was counted once. This chain joins TRBV28 and TRBJ2-1; 9 bases fit TRBD1. In germline, CDR1 is MDHEN, CDR2 SYDVKM. With V trimmed by 4 bases and J by 7 bases, 11 bases remained unmatched. This CDR3 is built from 16 residues. CDR3 coding DNA: TGTGCCAGCAGTTGGCTACAGGGGGCACAAGCAAATGAGCAGTTCTTC. It codes for CASSWLQGAQANEQFF.

V gene TRBV19 combines with J gene TRBJ1-1; D remains unclear. V lost 6 bases, J lost 1 base, and 12 bases lay in between. Germline CDR1 reads LNHDA; CDR2 reads SQIVND (reference sequence). The CDR3 covers 14 residues. CDR3 region: CASRLFPGNTEAFF. The CDR3 DNA is TGTGCCAGTAGACTTTTTCCGGGGAACACTGAAGCTTTCTTT.

The V gene is TRBV4-2, the J gene TRBJ1-2, with 8 nucleotides matching TRBD1. CDR1 is LGHNA and CDR2 is YNFKEQ in the germline V gene. The CDR3 runs 16 residues. The ends lost 1 base at V and 4 bases at J; junction bases unmatched: 8. In nucleotides, the CDR3 is TGTGCCAGCAGCCAAGTTGGGACAGGCGACTCCTATGGCTACACCTTC. Residues: CASSQVGTGDSYGYTF.

This clone was seen only a few times. V gene TRBV7-8 combines with J gene TRBJ1-3; TRBD1 aligns across 7 bases. V lost 5 bases to trimming and J lost 9 bases; unmatched junction nucleotides: 13. The CDR3 is 15 residues long. Germline CDR1 SGHVS, CDR2 FQNEAQ. CDR3: CASSALRGVKGTIYF. The CDR3 DNA is TGTGCCAGCAGCGCTCTCAGGGGGGTCAAAGGCACCATATATTTT. The variable domain in full, with the rest retrieved from reference TRBV7-8 and TRBJ1-3, is GAGVSQSPRYKVAKRGQDVALRCDPISGHVSLFWYQQALGQGPEFLTYFQNEAQLDKSGLPSDRFFAERPEGSVSTLKIQRTQQEDSAVYLCASSALRGVKGTIYFGEGSWLTVV.

In its sample, this clone was seen once. V and J are TRBV5-1 and TRBJ1-2; D is unresolved. Per germline, CDR1 SGHRS and CDR2 YFSETQ. The CDR3 is 17 amino acids. The V end lost 0 bases, the J end lost 0 bases, and 15 bases lay between the germline ends. The CDR3 nucleotides read TGCGCCAGCAGCTTGGGTGACGGTGGCTTATCTAACTATGGCTACACCTTC. This translates into CASSLGDGGLSNYGYTF. Using reference TRBV5-1 and TRBJ1-2 for the parts outside the CDR3, the full variable domain is KAGVTQTPRYLIKTRGQQVTLSCSPISGHRSVSWYQQTPGQGLQFLFEYFSETQRNKGNFPGRFSGRQFSNSRSEMNVSTLELGDSALYLCASSLGDGGLSNYGYTFGSGTRLTVV.

The chain employs TRBV14 and TRBJ2-1, with TRBD2 identical over 8 bases. This CDR3 spans 14 amino acids. Germline trimming cut 4 bases from V and 6 bases from J; bases unmatched to any gene: 5. Germline assignment: CDR1 SGHDN and CDR2 FVKESK. The CDR3 DNA reads as TGTGCCAGCAGCCGAGGACTAGCTGCCAATGAGCAGTTCTTC. It yields the protein CASSRGLAANEQFF.